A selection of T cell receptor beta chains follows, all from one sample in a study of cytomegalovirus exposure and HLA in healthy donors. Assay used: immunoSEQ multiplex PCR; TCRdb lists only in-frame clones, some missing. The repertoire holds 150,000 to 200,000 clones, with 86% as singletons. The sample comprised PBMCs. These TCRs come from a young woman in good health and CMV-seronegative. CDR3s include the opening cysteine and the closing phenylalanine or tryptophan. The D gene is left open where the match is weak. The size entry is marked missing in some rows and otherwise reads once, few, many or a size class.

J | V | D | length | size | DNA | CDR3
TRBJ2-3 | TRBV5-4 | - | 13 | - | TGTGCCAGCCGTCATCAGGGGTCAGATACGCAGTATTTT | CASRHQGSDTQYF
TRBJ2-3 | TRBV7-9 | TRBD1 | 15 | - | TGTGCCAGCAGCTTAGGCGACAGGGACGAGGATACGCAGTATTTT | CASSLGDRDEDTQYF
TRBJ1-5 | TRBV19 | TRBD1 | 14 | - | TGTGCCAGTACCCCGGGACAGGTTAATCAGCCCCAGCATTTT | CASTPGQVNQPQHF
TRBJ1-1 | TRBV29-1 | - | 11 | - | TGCAGCGTTCACAGGAACACTGAAGCTTTCTTT | CSVHRNTEAFF
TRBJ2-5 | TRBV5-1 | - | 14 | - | TGCGCCAGCAGCTTATTTCGGCGGGAAGAGACCCAGTACTTC | CASSLFRREETQYF
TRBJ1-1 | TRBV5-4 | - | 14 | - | TGTGCCAGCAGCGGGATCGGAGGTGGCACTGAAGCTTTCTTT | CASSGIGGGTEAFF
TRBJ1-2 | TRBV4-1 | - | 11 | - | TGCGCCAGCAGCTATCGACAGAACTACACCTTC | CASSYRQNYTF
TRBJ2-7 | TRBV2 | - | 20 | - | TGTGCCAGGGGGGGACGTGAGGATAGGGACTTTCTATTTGGATCCTACGAGCAGTACTTC | CARGGREDRDFLFGSYEQYF
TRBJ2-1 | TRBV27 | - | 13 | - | TGTGCCAGCAGTAACCAGCTCGGAGGTGAGCAGTTCTTC | CASSNQLGGEQFF
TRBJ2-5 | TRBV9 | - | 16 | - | TGTGCCAGCAGCACGGAGGACAGTTACTACGAAGAGACCCAGTACTTC | CASSTEDSYYEETQYF
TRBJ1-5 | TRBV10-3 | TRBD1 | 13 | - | TGTGCCATCAGTGAGGACAGGGCCGAGCCCCAGCATTTT | CAISEDRAEPQHF
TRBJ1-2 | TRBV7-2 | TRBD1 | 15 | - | TGTGCCAGCAGCCAAAGGGGACAGGGGAGCGATGGCTACACCTTC | CASSQRGQGSDGYTF
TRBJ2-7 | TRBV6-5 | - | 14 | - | TGTGCCAGCCGTAGGGCCGGGAGCTCCTACGAGCAGTACTTC | CASRRAGSSYEQYF
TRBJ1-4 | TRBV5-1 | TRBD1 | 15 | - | TGCGCCAGCAGCTCCGGGACAGGGGTGGCTGAAAAACTGTTTTTT | CASSSGTGVAEKLFF
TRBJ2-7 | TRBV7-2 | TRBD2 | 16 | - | TGTGCCAGCAGCCAAATATATACCCTTGGACTAGGCGGGCAGTACTTC | CASSQIYTLGLGGQYF
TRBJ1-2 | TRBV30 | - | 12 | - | TGTGCCTGGAGTAGGGAGGGCCTTGGCTACACCTTC | CAWSREGLGYTF
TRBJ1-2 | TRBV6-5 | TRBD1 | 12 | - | TGTGCCAGCAGAGACAGGGACTATGGCTACACCTTC | CASRDRDYGYTF
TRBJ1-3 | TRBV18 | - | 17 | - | TGTGCCAGCTCACGATCGGACAGCTCTAGCTCTGGAAACACCATATATTTT | CASSRSDSSSSGNTIYF
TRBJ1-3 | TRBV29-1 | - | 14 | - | TGCAGCGTTGAAGATCAGGGATTTGGAAACACCATATATTTT | CSVEDQGFGNTIYF
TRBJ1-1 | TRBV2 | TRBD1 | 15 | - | TGTGCCAGCAGTGAAAGACAGGGGATGAACACTGAAGCTTTCTTT | CASSERQGMNTEAFF
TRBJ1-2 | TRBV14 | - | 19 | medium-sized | TGTGCCAGCAGCCAAGATCCGGGAGTTGGCAGACTGTACTTCTATGGCTACACCTTC | CASSQDPGVGRLYFYGYTF
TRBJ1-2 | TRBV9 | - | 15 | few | TGTGCCAGCAGCGTAGATGCGGGGGGTATCTATGGCTACACCTTC | CASSVDAGGIYGYTF
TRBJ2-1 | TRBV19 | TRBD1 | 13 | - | TGTGCCACCGTGGACAGGGTGTACAATGAGCAGTTCTTC | CATVDRVYNEQFF